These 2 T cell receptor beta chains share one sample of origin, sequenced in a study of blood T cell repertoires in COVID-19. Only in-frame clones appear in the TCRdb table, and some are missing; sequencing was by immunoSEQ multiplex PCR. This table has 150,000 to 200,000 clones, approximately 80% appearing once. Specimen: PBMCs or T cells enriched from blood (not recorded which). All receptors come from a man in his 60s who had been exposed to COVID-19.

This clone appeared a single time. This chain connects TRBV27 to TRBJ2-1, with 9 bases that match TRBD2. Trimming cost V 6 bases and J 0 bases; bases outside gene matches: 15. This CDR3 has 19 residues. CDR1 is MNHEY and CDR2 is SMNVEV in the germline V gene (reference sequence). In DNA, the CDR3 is TGTGCCAGCAGGCCTACCCCCTCTAGCGGGACCAGCTCCTACAATGAGCAGTTCTTC. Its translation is CASRPTPSSGTSSYNEQFF.

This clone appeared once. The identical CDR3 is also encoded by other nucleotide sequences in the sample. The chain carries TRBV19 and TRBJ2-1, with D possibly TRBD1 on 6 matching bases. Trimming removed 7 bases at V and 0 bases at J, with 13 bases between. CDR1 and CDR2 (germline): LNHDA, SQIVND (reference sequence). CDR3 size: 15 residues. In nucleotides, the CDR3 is TGTGCCAGTACCCCAGACAGGAGCTCCTACAATGAGCAGTTCTTC. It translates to CASTPDRSSYNEQFF.